The rows below give T cell receptor beta chains drawn from one sample of a study of shared clonotypes between healthy human individuals. Method: immunoSEQ multiplex PCR; TCRdb's copy keeps in-frame clones and lacks some. Here the sample spans about 2,500,000 clones, approximately 94% being singletons. What was sequenced was naive CD4+ T cells sorted from blood. All receptors come from a man in his late teens or twenties in good health. Both conserved end residues are part of each CDR3. Fields, in order: J gene, V gene, clone size, D gene, CDR3 DNA, CDR3 protein. A D gene is named only where the DNA matches it firmly. The size field is filled for only some rows; it gives once, few, many or a size class.

TRBJ2-1,TRBV6-5,.,.,TGTGCCAGCAGCCCAAGCGGTATAGAGTTCTTC,CASSPSGIEFF
TRBJ2-5,TRBV9,.,TRBD2,TGTGCCAGCAGCCTAGGACTAGCGGGGGCTAAAGAGACCCAGTACTTC,CASSLGLAGAKETQYF
TRBJ2-7,TRBV10-3,.,.,TGTGCCATCAGCCCCGCATCGAGCTCCTACGAGCAGTACTTC,CAISPASSSYEQYF
TRBJ2-3,TRBV7-2,.,TRBD2,TGTGCCAGCAGCCCAAGCGGGAGTATAGATACGCAGTATTTT,CASSPSGSIDTQYF
TRBJ2-3,TRBV19,.,.,TGTGCCAGTAGTATCGGACTTTCTAGCACAGATACGCAGTATTTT,CASSIGLSSTDTQYF
TRBJ2-7,TRBV20-1,once,.,TGCAGTGCTGCAGACTACGAGCAGTACTTC,CSAADYEQYF
TRBJ2-2,TRBV6-1,.,TRBD2,TGTGCCAGCAGTGAAGTAGGACTAGCGAACACCGGGGAGCTGTTTTTT,CASSEVGLANTGELFF
TRBJ2-4,TRBV12-2,.,.,TGTGCAAGTCGACCGCGGACTTCGCCTCGTTTAAAAAACATTCAGTACTTC,CASRPRTSPRLKNIQYF
TRBJ1-2,TRBV30,.,.,TGTGCCTGGAGTCCCGCGCCGCAGGGAAAGTCACTCTATGGCTACACCTTC,CAWSPAPQGKSLYGYTF
TRBJ2-5,TRBV21-1,.,.,TGTGCCAGCACCAACTTGGGACTAGCGGCGGAGGGAGAGACCCAGTACTTC,CASTNLGLAAEGETQYF
TRBJ2-2,TRBV28,.,.,TGTGCCAGCAGCCCTAGGCAGGGGTCCACCGGGGAGCTGTTTTTT,CASSPRQGSTGELFF
TRBJ1-4,TRBV14,.,.,TGTGCCAGCATGGAGACTCCTGGAAGCGCCCTGTTTTTT,CASMETPGSALFF
TRBJ1-2,TRBV6-6,once,.,TGTGCCAGCAGTTACTCCATGGACAGAGCTAACTATGGCTACACCTTC,CASSYSMDRANYGYTF
TRBJ1-2,TRBV6-6,once,.,TGTGCCAGCAGCATGAGGGGACATAACTATGGCTACACCTTC,CASSMRGHNYGYTF
TRBJ2-3,TRBV5-1,once,.,TGCGCCAGCAGGGAGACAGTCACAGATACGCAGTATTTT,CASRETVTDTQYF
TRBJ2-5,TRBV15,.,TRBD2,TGTGCCACCAGCAGAGATATTAGCGGGAGATCGGGGGAGACCCAGTACTTC,CATSRDISGRSGETQYF
TRBJ1-5,TRBV28,.,.,TGTGCCAGCAGGTGGGGGGCAAGCAATCAGCCCCAGCATTTT,CASRWGASNQPQHF
TRBJ1-2,TRBV4-1,.,.,TGCGCCAGCAGCCAAGGCCTAAGTACGGGCTATGGCTACACCTTC,CASSQGLSTGYGYTF
TRBJ2-4,TRBV25-1,.,.,TGTGCCAGCCGCCCCTCGACGGGTCTAGCCAAAAACATTCAGTACTTC,CASRPSTGLAKNIQYF
TRBJ2-5,TRBV5-6,.,TRBD2,TGTGCCAGCAGCCCCTTTGGGGCACTAGCGGGGGGTGGAGAGACCCAGTACTTC,CASSPFGALAGGGETQYF
TRBJ1-1,TRBV19,.,.,TGTGCCAGTGCCCCCTTACTGACAGCTCAAGCTTTCTTT,CASAPLLTAQAFF
TRBJ2-7,TRBV19,.,TRBD1,TGTGCCAGTAGTATTACCTCCGGGACAGGGGTCCACGAGCAGTACTTC,CASSITSGTGVHEQYF
TRBJ2-7,TRBV9,.,.,TGTGCCACCGACCCCGGAGGGCAGGGGCCCTACGAGCAGTACTTC,CATDPGGQGPYEQYF
TRBJ2-1,TRBV30,.,.,TGTGCCTGGAGTGTAAGGGCGGGTTCCTACAATGAGCAGTTCTTC,CAWSVRAGSYNEQFF
TRBJ1-5,TRBV12-5,.,.,TGTGCTAGTGGTATAACAGGGAATCAGCCCCAGCATTTT,CASGITGNQPQHF
TRBJ1-6,TRBV30,.,.,TGTGCCTGGAGTGTAACTCAATATAATTCACCCCTCCACTTT,CAWSVTQYNSPLHF
TRBJ1-2,TRBV19,.,.,TGTGCCAGTAGTATAGGACAGTACTATGGCTACACCTTC,CASSIGQYYGYTF
TRBJ2-7,TRBV19,.,.,TGTGCCAGCAACCCAGGAGGGTATAACTACGAGCAGTACTTC,CASNPGGYNYEQYF
TRBJ2-1,TRBV4-1,.,.,TGCGCCAGCAGCCACAGGGCTCAGGGACCCTACAATGAGCAGTTCTTC,CASSHRAQGPYNEQFF
TRBJ2-1,TRBV2,.,.,TGTGCCAGCCGGGGCCGGTCTGAGCAGTTCTTC,CASRGRSEQFF
TRBJ2-5,TRBV5-1,.,.,TGCGCCAGCAGCTTATTAGCAGACCAAGAGACCCAGTACTTC,CASSLLADQETQYF
TRBJ2-2,TRBV5-4,few,TRBD1,TGTGCCAGCAGCACAGGGGACAGGTCCGGGGAGCTGTTTTTT,CASSTGDRSGELFF
TRBJ1-2,TRBV6-4,.,.,TGTGCCAGCAGTCCCGAACAGGGTTCCCACTATGGCTACACCTTC,CASSPEQGSHYGYTF
TRBJ2-1,TRBV27,.,.,TGTGCCAGCAGTTCCCGCAGGGACGGTATTGAGCAGTTCTTC,CASSSRRDGIEQFF
TRBJ1-2,TRBV7-7,.,TRBD1,TGTGCTAGCAGCTTGCTAGAGGGACAGGGAAGGGGAGGCTACACCTTC,CASSLLEGQGRGGYTF
TRBJ1-5,TRBV18,.,.,TGTGCCAGCTCACCAAGGCCCAGGGGAATTGACGGCAATCAGCCCCAGCATTTT,CASSPRPRGIDGNQPQHF
TRBJ2-3,TRBV5-4,.,.,TGTGCCAGCAGCTTCGGGCCTACTAGCACAGATACGCAGTATTTT,CASSFGPTSTDTQYF
TRBJ1-1,TRBV7-2,.,TRBD1,TGTGCCAGCAGCAAGGGGATCGGGACAGCGAACACTGAAGCTTTCTTT,CASSKGIGTANTEAFF
TRBJ1-6,TRBV27,once,.,TGTGCCAGCAGTTTAAGGCCCCTTGGTTCACCCCTCCACTTT,CASSLRPLGSPLHF
TRBJ2-1,TRBV6-5,.,.,TGTGCCAGCAGTTACACGAGTGACCTGAACAATGAGCAGTTCTTC,CASSYTSDLNNEQFF
TRBJ2-7,TRBV6-5,.,TRBD2,TGTGCCAGCAGTTCTAGCGGGAGAGGTGCCTACGAGCAGTACTTC,CASSSSGRGAYEQYF
TRBJ2-1,TRBV11-3,.,.,TGTGCCAGCAGCTTAGCAGGGGGGCTTTACGAGCAGTTCTTC,CASSLAGGLYEQFF
TRBJ1-6,TRBV27,.,.,TGTGCCAGCAGTTTGAGAGGGTACCCCAACTCCTATAATTCACCCCTCCACTTT,CASSLRGYPNSYNSPLHF
TRBJ1-2,TRBV7-2,.,.,TGTGCCAGCAGCTTCGTCAGCTATGGCTACACCTTC,CASSFVSYGYTF
TRBJ2-5,TRBV9,.,.,TGTGCCAGCAGCGCGCAACCGGGCCAAGAGACCCAGTACTTC,CASSAQPGQETQYF
TRBJ2-5,TRBV5-5,.,.,TGTGCCAGCAGCCCCCGGTGGGGACACGGGGCCCAGTACTTC,CASSPRWGHGAQYF
TRBJ2-7,TRBV7-2,.,.,TGTGCCAGCAGCTTATTGGGGACCTACGAGCAGTACTTC,CASSLLGTYEQYF
TRBJ2-7,TRBV5-8,.,.,TGTGCCAGCAGTTACCAGGACAGAACCACCTACGAGCAGTACTTC,CASSYQDRTTYEQYF
TRBJ1-2,TRBV4-1,.,TRBD1,TGCGCCAGCAGCCAAGATTGGGACAGAGCCTACGGCTACACCTTC,CASSQDWDRAYGYTF
TRBJ1-5,TRBV9,.,.,TGTGCCAGCAGCGTAGGTGGGGTCAATCAGCCCCAGCATTTT,CASSVGGVNQPQHF
TRBJ1-6,TRBV27,.,.,TGTGCCAGCAGCCTTCAAGGACACGTCCCCCTCCACTTT,CASSLQGHVPLHF
TRBJ2-2,TRBV4-3,once,.,TGCGCCAGCAGCCAAGATTTCAGGGGGGGGGATCCCACCACCGGGGAGCTGTTTTTT,CASSQDFRGGDPTTGELFF
TRBJ2-2,TRBV7-3,.,TRBD1,TGTGCCAGCAGCCCAACAGGGGCCTCAATCACCGGGGAGCTGTTTTTT,CASSPTGASITGELFF
TRBJ2-2,TRBV7-2,.,.,TGTGCCAGCAGCTCGGTCGGGGTACTGGACACCGGGGAGCTGTTTTTT,CASSSVGVLDTGELFF
TRBJ1-4,TRBV5-1,.,TRBD1,TGCGCCAGCAGCCTGGGGACAGATCTAGGAGAAAAACTGTTTTTT,CASSLGTDLGEKLFF
TRBJ2-7,TRBV6-1,.,.,TGTGCCAGCAGTGAAGCTCTCAGGGCTTCCTACGAGCAGTACTTC,CASSEALRASYEQYF
TRBJ1-1,TRBV7-9,few,.,TGTGCCAGCAGCTTAACCCTAGGGTGGACTGAAGCTTTCTTT,CASSLTLGWTEAFF
TRBJ2-7,TRBV4-1,.,TRBD1,TGCGCCAGCAGCCAAGGGGGACAGGGCCACGAGCAGTACTTC,CASSQGGQGHEQYF
TRBJ2-6,TRBV9,.,TRBD1,TGTGCCAGCAGCGACCAAACGACAGGGACTGGGGCCAACGTCCTGACTTTC,CASSDQTTGTGANVLTF
TRBJ2-7,TRBV5-1,.,.,TGCGCCAGCAGCTTGAGTTTACGGGCAGGTGCCTACGAGCAGTACTTC,CASSLSLRAGAYEQYF